This T cell receptor (beta chain) was obtained from a study of vaccination effects on CD4 cells after COVID-19. Antigen-specific CD4+ T cells were expanded (with viral peptide pools) by the ViraFEST assay ahead of sequencing. Subsequent to less than 13 days of culture, CD4+ T cells were isolated. In the vaccine recipients, nucleocapsid antibodies were negative and there was no prior SARS-CoV-2 infection. A few million PBMC were seeded per well and grown in the presence of 9 to 10 IU/ml IL-2 and around 9 ug/ml peptides. The CDR3 is made up of 19 amino acids. Germline CDR1 MGHRA, CDR2 YSYEKL. V lost 4 bases to trimming and J lost 0 bases; unmatched junction nucleotides: 8. Study findings and constraints: Late after vaccination, infection- and vaccine-induced clones showed marked clonal contraction. Only a single clone (1 of 255 vaccine-induced clones in healthy vaccinees) cross-reacted with common cold coronaviruses.

For this clone: Its target is unknown.

The table came from immunoSEQ multiplex PCR; TCRdb's copy has only in-frame clones and leaves some out. The sample has 65,000 or so clones, more than 70% seen once. The receptor was derived from a human donor who received a COVID-19 vaccine. Sequences were derived from CD4+ T cells from PBMCs cultured with HCoV-NL63 spike peptides, sampled before COVID-19 vaccination. The V gene is TRBV4-1, the J gene TRBJ2-6; 11 bases map to TRBD2. The CDR3 sequence: CASSPNGLAGSSGANVLTF. The CDR3, as DNA: TGCGCCAGCAGCCCGAATGGACTAGCGGGTAGCTCTGGGGCCAACGTCCTGACTTTC.